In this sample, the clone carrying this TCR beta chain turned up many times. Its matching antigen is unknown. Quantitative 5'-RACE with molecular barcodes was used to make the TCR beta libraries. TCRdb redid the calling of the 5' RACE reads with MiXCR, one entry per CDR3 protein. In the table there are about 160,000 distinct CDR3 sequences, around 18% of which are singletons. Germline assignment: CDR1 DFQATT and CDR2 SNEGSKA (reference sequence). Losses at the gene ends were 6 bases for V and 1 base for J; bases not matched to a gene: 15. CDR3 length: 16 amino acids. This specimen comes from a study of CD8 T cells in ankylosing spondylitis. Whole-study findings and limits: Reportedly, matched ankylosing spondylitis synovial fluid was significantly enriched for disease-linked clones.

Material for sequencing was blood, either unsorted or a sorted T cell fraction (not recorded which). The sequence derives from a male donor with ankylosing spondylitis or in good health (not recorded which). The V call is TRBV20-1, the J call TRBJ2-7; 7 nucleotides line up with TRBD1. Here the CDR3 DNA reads TGCAGTGCCCAAAACTTCGGGACAGAGAGGTCCTACGAGCAGTACTTC. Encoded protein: CSAQNFGTERSYEQYF.